These T cell receptor beta chains were read from a single sample in a study of identical twins. TCRdb redid the calling of the 5' RACE reads with MiXCR, one entry per CDR3 protein. The data show roughly 1,500,000 distinct CDR3 sequences, with around a third seen just once and about 0.25% held by the top ten. Input material: cord blood. The receptor set was obtained from a newborn girl in good health. The CDR3 runs from the conserved cysteine through the conserved F or W. Each record gives: CDR3 length, D gene, V gene, J gene, clone size, CDR3 protein, CDR3 DNA. The D gene is left open where the match is weak. The size field is filled for only some rows; it gives once, few, many or a size class.

14,NA,TRBV7-2,TRBJ2-7,NA,CASSPTYAPYEQYF,TGTGCCAGCAGCCCCACTTATGCACCCTACGAGCAGTACTTC
17,NA,TRBV7-8,TRBJ2-1,NA,CASSFGTASLRSSEQFF,TGTGCCAGCAGCTTTGGCACGGCTAGCCTTAGGTCTAGTGAGCAGTTCTTC
12,NA,TRBV6-6,TRBJ1-5,NA,CASSPGSWAQHF,TGTGCCAGCAGTCCAGGGAGTTGGGCCCAGCATTTT
15,NA,TRBV2,TRBJ2-7,NA,CASSEAGAHYNEQYF,TGTGCCAGCAGTGAAGCGGGGGCACACTACAATGAGCAGTACTTC
15,TRBD1,TRBV19,TRBJ1-1,NA,CASSIRQGVGTEAFF,TGTGCCAGTAGTATCCGTCAGGGGGTGGGCACTGAAGCTTTCTTT
15,NA,TRBV18,TRBJ1-2,NA,CASSPPESTHYGYTF,TGTGCCAGCTCACCACCGGAGTCGACACACTATGGCTACACCTTC
13,NA,TRBV12-3/TRBV12-4,TRBJ2-1,NA,CASSRNLAYEQFF,TGTGCCAGCAGCCGAAATCTAGCCTATGAGCAGTTCTTC
11,NA,TRBV10-3,TRBJ1-1,few,CAISDDRRAFF,TGTGCCATCAGTGATGACAGGAGAGCTTTCTTT
13,NA,TRBV5-1,TRBJ1-2,few,CASRLAGFYGYTF,TGCGCCAGCAGATTGGCCGGGTTCTATGGCTACACCTTC
15,NA,TRBV10-3,TRBJ1-5,few,CAISESPGAPKPQHF,TGTGCCATCAGTGAGTCACCAGGGGCCCCCAAGCCCCAGCATTTT
16,TRBD1,TRBV9,TRBJ2-3,few,CASSVGTGTGTDTQYF,TGTGCCAGCAGCGTAGGAACCGGGACAGGCACAGATACGCAGTATTTT
15,TRBD2,TRBV4-2,TRBJ2-1,few,CASSKGLAGGDEQFF,TGTGCCAGCAGCAAGGGACTAGCGGGAGGCGATGAGCAGTTCTTC
14,NA,TRBV20-1,TRBJ2-3,NA,CSARTGRSTDTQYF,TGCAGTGCTCGTACGGGACGATCCACAGATACGCAGTATTTT
14,NA,TRBV5-6,TRBJ2-1,NA,CASSFARSYNEQFF,TGTGCCAGCAGCTTCGCGCGCTCCTACAATGAGCAGTTCTTC
15,NA,TRBV7-2,TRBJ2-3,many,CASSLNGPSTDTQYF,TGTGCCAGCAGCTTGAACGGGCCAAGCACAGATACGCAGTATTTT
16,TRBD2,TRBV24-1,TRBJ2-5,NA,CATSQGLAASGEAQYF,TGTGCCACCAGTCAGGGACTAGCGGCCTCCGGAGAGGCCCAGTACTTC
12,NA,TRBV4-2,TRBJ2-4,NA,CASSQPGLIQYF,TGTGCCAGCAGCCAACCGGGGCTCATTCAGTACTTC
14,NA,TRBV27,TRBJ2-5,once,CASSFRTEGNEQYF,TGTGCCAGCAGTTTTCGTACCGAGGGGAATGAGCAGTACTTC
16,TRBD1,TRBV6-6,TRBJ1-2,NA,CASSPPTGQGAVGYTF,TGTGCCAGCAGTCCTCCTACAGGACAGGGGGCAGTTGGCTACACCTTC
13,NA,TRBV4-1,TRBJ2-7,few,CASSQDPNYEQYF,TGCGCCAGCAGCCAAGATCCGAACTACGAGCAGTACTTC
16,NA,TRBV7-6,TRBJ2-1,NA,CASSLFSTGRYNEQFF,TGTGCCAGCAGCTTATTTTCTACAGGGCGTTACAATGAGCAGTTCTTC
16,NA,TRBV7-2,TRBJ2-4,NA,CASSLEVGGAGNIQYF,TGTGCCAGCAGCTTAGAAGTTGGGGGGGCCGGAAACATTCAGTACTTC
15,NA,TRBV6-4,TRBJ2-1,few,CASSDSTRIGNEQFF,TGTGCCAGCAGTGACTCGACTAGGATCGGCAATGAGCAGTTCTTC
13,TRBD2,TRBV29-1,TRBJ2-3,NA,CSVARTRTDTRYF,TGCAGCGTTGCCCGGACTAGAACAGATACGCGGTATTTT
15,TRBD2,TRBV20-1,TRBJ2-1,NA,CSARGLAGGPNEQFF,TGCAGTGCTAGAGGACTAGCGGGGGGGCCCAATGAGCAGTTCTTC
14,NA,TRBV29-1,TRBJ2-1,many,CSVGGGLPHNEQFF,TGCAGCGTGGGGGGGGGCCTTCCCCACAATGAGCAGTTCTTC
12,TRBD1,TRBV30,TRBJ1-2,NA,CACPSGQDGYTF,TGTGCCTGCCCCTCCGGACAGGATGGCTACACCTTC
16,NA,TRBV7-6,TRBJ2-3,few,CASSLGYQPSTDTQYF,TGTGCCAGCAGCTTAGGGTACCAGCCTAGCACAGATACGCAGTATTTT
14,TRBD2,TRBV6-5,TRBJ2-2,few,CASSSGRNTGELFF,TGTGCCAGCAGTAGCGGGAGGAACACCGGGGAGCTGTTTTTT
14,NA,TRBV7-9,TRBJ1-2,many,CASSPWGSGDGYTF,TGTGCCAGCAGCCCTTGGGGGTCAGGAGATGGCTACACCTTC
17,TRBD2,TRBV20-1,TRBJ2-7,NA,CSAEGGLAGYSSYEQYF,TGCAGTGCAGAAGGGGGACTAGCGGGTTATAGCTCCTACGAGCAGTACTTC
14,NA,TRBV20-1,TRBJ2-1,few,CSASWVARRFEQFF,TGCAGTGCTAGCTGGGTAGCCCGGAGGTTTGAGCAGTTCTTC
13,NA,TRBV3-1,TRBJ2-1,many,CASSQDRHNEQFF,TGTGCCAGCAGCCAAGATCGACACAATGAGCAGTTCTTC
15,TRBD1,TRBV6-4,TRBJ1-2,NA,CASSEAGTGTYGYTF,TGTGCCAGCAGTGAAGCCGGGACAGGCACCTATGGCTACACCTTC
15,TRBD1,TRBV25-1,TRBJ1-4,NA,CASSASGTGYEKLFF,TGTGCCAGCAGTGCGTCCGGGACAGGGTATGAAAAACTGTTTTTT
15,NA,TRBV5-1,TRBJ2-3,few,CASSLSDSSTDTQYF,TGCGCCAGCAGCTTGTCCGATTCTAGCACAGATACGCAGTATTTT
14,NA,TRBV20-1,TRBJ2-7,few,CSARIAGSDYEQYF,TGCAGTGCTAGGATCGCGGGTTCGGACTACGAGCAGTACTTC
17,TRBD1,TRBV2,TRBJ1-2,few,CASTKKRRTGGYYGYTF,TGTGCCAGCACCAAAAAGCGGCGGACAGGGGGTTACTATGGCTACACCTTC
16,TRBD2,TRBV28,TRBJ2-4,NA,CASSLRASGGMNIQYF,TGTGCCAGCAGTTTAAGGGCTAGCGGGGGGATGAACATTCAGTACTTC
14,NA,TRBV2,TRBJ1-5,NA,CASSEAHSNQPQHF,TGTGCCAGCAGTGAGGCACATAGCAATCAGCCCCAGCATTTT
14,NA,TRBV3-1,TRBJ1-1,once,CASSVVGRRSEAFF,TGTGCCAGCAGCGTAGTAGGGAGAAGGTCTGAAGCTTTCTTT
15,TRBD1,TRBV12-3/TRBV12-4,TRBJ1-1,NA,CASSPTGDEGTEAFF,TGTGCCAGCAGCCCGACAGGGGACGAGGGAACTGAAGCTTTCTTT
16,TRBD2,TRBV5-6,TRBJ2-7,few,CASSFLIAGVLTEQYF,TGTGCCAGCAGCTTCCTGATAGCGGGAGTGCTTACGGAGCAGTACTTC
14,TRBD2,TRBV29-1,TRBJ2-5,many,CSVRAGALQETQYF,TGCAGCGTACGAGCGGGAGCCCTCCAAGAGACCCAGTACTTC
14,TRBD1,TRBV7-8,TRBJ2-7,few,CAGSVTGTGAEQYF,TGTGCCGGCAGCGTTACCGGGACAGGGGCCGAGCAGTACTTC
16,TRBD2,TRBV4-2,TRBJ2-3,many,CASSQGLAGGTDTQYF,TGTGCCAGCAGCCAAGGACTAGCGGGAGGCACAGATACGCAGTATTTT
14,TRBD1,TRBV20-1,TRBJ2-1,NA,CSARGQGGRNEQFF,TGCAGCGCTAGGGGACAGGGGGGAAGGAATGAGCAGTTCTTC
17,TRBD2,TRBV2,TRBJ2-7,NA,CASSEALGLAVHYEQYF,TGTGCCAGCAGTGAAGCATTGGGGCTAGCGGTTCACTACGAGCAGTACTTC
12,TRBD1,TRBV28,TRBJ1-2,many,CASSETGKGYTF,TGTGCCAGCAGTGAGACAGGGAAGGGCTACACCTTC
13,TRBD2,TRBV3-1,TRBJ2-1,few,CASTPGGRGEQFF,TGTGCCAGCACACCGGGGGGGCGGGGTGAGCAGTTCTTC
15,TRBD1,TRBV3-1,TRBJ2-7,NA,CASSQSGTGRYEQYF,TGTGCCAGCAGCCAATCAGGGACAGGTCGCTACGAGCAGTACTTC
17,TRBD2,TRBV7-2,TRBJ2-3,few,CASSLALTSGRVDTQYF,TGTGCCAGCAGCTTAGCGTTGACTAGCGGGAGGGTGGATACGCAGTATTTT
14,NA,TRBV20-1,TRBJ1-2,NA,CSANPPTEAYGYTF,TGCAGTGCTAACCCTCCGACAGAGGCCTATGGCTACACCTTC
15,TRBD2,TRBV6-2/TRBV6-3,TRBJ2-7,NA,CACSYSTGGPYEQYF,TGTGCCTGCAGTTACTCGACGGGGGGGCCGTACGAGCAGTACTTC
13,NA,TRBV11-3,TRBJ2-5,NA,CASSPRNLNEQYF,TGTGCCAGCAGCCCTAGGAACTTGAATGAGCAGTACTTC
13,TRBD1,TRBV27,TRBJ2-1,NA,CASSPTGIGEQFF,TGTGCCAGCAGTCCGACAGGGATCGGTGAGCAGTTCTTC
16,NA,TRBV6-5,TRBJ1-1,few,CASRFLRGGVNTEAFF,TGTGCCAGCAGGTTCCTCAGGGGAGGGGTGAACACTGAAGCTTTCTTT
14,NA,TRBV15,TRBJ2-1,NA,CATSRDRGRNEQFF,TGTGCCACCAGCAGAGATAGGGGGAGAAATGAGCAGTTCTTC
15,TRBD1,TRBV7-9,TRBJ1-1,NA,CASSLDGTGDTEAFF,TGTGCCAGCAGCTTAGACGGGACAGGGGACACTGAAGCTTTCTTT